This TCR beta chain was recorded in a study of blood T cell repertoires in COVID-19. For the study at large: PBMCs, B-cell-depleted T cells, or T cells provided the cDNA or gDNA that made up the material.

This CDR3 spans 14 amino acids. V shed 0 bases and J shed 3 bases, with 7 bases lying between them. Looked up from germline, CDR1 is SGHTA and CDR2 is FQGNSA. Under the authors' procedure: Reference gene primer amplification gave nucleated cell count estimates. TCRdb's table, derived via immunoSEQ multiplex PCR, lists solely in-frame clones and lacks some. V, J and clone size are those of that table, while D and trimming were read from the DNA. Of 75,000 to 90,000 clones listed, around four fifths are singletons. The source is a human donor in a cohort sampled during active COVID-19. The chain is built from TRBV7-2 and TRBJ2-3, with D tentatively TRBD1 (5 bases). The specimen sequenced was peripheral blood. The CDR3 sequence: CASSLAGATDTQYF. In nucleotides, the CDR3 is TGTGCCAGCAGCTTAGCAGGGGCGACAGATACGCAGTATTTT. The variable domain in full, completed from reference TRBV7-2 and TRBJ2-3, reads GAGVSQSPSNKVTEKGKDVELRCDPISGHTALYWYRQSLGQGLEFLIYFQGNSAPDKSGLPSDRFSAERTGGSVSTLTIQRTQQEDSAVYLCASSLAGATDTQYFGPGTRLTVL.